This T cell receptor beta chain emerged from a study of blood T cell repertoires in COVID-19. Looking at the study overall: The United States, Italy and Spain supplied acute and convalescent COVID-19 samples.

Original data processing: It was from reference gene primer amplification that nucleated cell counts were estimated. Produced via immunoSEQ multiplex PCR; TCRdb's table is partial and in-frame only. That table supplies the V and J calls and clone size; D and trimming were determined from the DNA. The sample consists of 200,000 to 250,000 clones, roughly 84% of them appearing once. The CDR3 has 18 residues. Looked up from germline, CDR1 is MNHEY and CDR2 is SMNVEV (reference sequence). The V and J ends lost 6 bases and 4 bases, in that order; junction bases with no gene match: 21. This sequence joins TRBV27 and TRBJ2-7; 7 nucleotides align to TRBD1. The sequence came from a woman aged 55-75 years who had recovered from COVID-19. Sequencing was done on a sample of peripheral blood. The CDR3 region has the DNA TGTGCCAGCAGCCGAGATGGATTTTGGGACAGCGAATTATACGAGCAGTACTTC. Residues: CASSRDGFWDSELYEQYF.